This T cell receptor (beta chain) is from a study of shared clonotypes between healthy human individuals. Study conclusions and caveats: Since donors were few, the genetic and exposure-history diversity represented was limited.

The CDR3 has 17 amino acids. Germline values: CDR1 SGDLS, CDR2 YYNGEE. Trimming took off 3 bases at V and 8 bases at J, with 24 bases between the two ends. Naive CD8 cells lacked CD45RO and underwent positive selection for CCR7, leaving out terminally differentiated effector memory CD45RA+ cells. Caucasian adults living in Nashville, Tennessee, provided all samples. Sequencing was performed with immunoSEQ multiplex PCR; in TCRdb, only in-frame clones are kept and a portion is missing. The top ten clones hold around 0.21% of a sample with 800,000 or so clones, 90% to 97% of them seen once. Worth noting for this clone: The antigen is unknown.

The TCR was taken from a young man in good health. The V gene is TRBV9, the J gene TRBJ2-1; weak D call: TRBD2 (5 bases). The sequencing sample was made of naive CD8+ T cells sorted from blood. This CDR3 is CASSEYQSLRTSYEQFF. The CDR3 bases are TGTGCCAGCAGCGAGTACCAGTCCCTCAGGACTTCCTATGAGCAGTTCTTC.